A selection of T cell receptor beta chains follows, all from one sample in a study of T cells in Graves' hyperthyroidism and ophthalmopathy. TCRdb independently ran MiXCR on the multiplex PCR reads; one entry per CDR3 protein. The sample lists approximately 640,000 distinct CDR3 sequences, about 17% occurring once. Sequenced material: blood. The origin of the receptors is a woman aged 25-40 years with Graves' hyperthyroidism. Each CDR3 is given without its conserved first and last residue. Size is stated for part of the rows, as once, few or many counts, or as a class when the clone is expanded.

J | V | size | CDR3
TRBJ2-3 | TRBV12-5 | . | ASGLGGNTDTQY
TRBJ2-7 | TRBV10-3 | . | AISGVAGGNEQY
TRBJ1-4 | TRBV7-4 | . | ASGLPGARSEKLF
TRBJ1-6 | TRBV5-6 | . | ASSLRSSYNSPLH
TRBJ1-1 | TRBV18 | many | ASSPNRETEAF
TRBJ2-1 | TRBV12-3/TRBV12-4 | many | ASGPSGRAGNEQF
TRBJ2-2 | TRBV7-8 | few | ASSLTAPTYGELF
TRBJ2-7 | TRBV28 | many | ASTPRRTSGSSYEQY
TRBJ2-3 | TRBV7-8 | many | ASSFSLEATITDTQY
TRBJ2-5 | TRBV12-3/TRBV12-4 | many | ASSQEGRGETQY
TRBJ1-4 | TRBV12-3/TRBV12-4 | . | AILQGGAGEKLF
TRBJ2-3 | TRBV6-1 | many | ASSSWGSGDTDTQY
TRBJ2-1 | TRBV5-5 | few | ASSLGLVPTYNEQF
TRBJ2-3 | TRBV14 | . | ASSHLRDSSTDTQY
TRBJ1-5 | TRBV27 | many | ASSLRDRDQPQH
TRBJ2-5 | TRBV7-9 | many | ASSRGLAGGVGETQY
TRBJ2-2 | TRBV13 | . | ASRNLTGELF
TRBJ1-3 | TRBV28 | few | ASRHALGQVYSGNTIY
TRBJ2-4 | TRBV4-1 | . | ASSQRGGGLIAKNIQY
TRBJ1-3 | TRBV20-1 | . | SAPDGRNSGNTIY
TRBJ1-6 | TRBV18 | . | ASSPPTDSPLH
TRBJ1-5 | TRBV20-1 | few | SARIAGQSSNQPQH
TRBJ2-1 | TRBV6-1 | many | ASRLGLAGGLDEQF
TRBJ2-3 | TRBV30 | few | AWSTGFGDTQY
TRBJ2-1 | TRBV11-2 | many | ASSLAVAYEQF
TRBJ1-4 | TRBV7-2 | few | ASSRGDPSNEKLF
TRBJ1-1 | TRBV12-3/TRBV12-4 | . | ASSFGLLEAF
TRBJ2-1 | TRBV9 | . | ASSVGADSYNEQF
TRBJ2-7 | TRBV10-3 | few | AISEVQNYEQY
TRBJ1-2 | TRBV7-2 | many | ASSFFQNYGYT
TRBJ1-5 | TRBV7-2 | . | ASSSGQYSNQPQH
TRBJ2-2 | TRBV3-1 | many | AIRPGKRVSGELF
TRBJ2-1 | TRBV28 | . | ASSQSGTGMIEQF
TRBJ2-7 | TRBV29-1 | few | SAIGTGSSYEQY
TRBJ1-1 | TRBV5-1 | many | ASRELGTEAF
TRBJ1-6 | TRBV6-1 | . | ASNDFARQGYSPLH
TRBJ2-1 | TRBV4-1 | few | ASSQIGLAGGSSYNEQF
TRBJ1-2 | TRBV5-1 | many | ASSLGSVANYGYT
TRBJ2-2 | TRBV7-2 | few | ASSLVGPAGPGELF
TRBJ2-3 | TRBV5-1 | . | ASSLDAGGSTGTQY
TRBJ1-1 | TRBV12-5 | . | ASGDFPDRAGINTEAF
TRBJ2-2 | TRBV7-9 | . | TSSSERKNTGELF
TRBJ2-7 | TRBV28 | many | ASSLWTGRSYEQY
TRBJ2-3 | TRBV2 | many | ASSEEAGVGDTQY
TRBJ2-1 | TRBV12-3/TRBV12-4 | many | ASSPQVLAGGNEQF
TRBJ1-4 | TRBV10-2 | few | ASSDVTGSTNEKLF
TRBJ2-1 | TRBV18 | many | ASSPRARSYNEQF